This is a list of T cell receptor beta chains from one sample in a study of shared clonotypes between healthy human individuals. Method: immunoSEQ multiplex PCR; TCRdb's copy keeps in-frame clones and lacks some. The table shows 300,000 to 400,000 clones, with approximately 74% occurring only once. Sequencing input: memory CD4+ T cells sorted from blood. These TCRs come from a man under 40 in good health. Each CDR3 is given with its conserved first and last residue. Fields, in order: J gene, D gene, CDR3 length, V gene, clone size, CDR3 protein, CDR3 DNA. A D gene is named only where the DNA matches it firmly. The size entry is marked missing in some rows and otherwise reads once, few, many or a size class.

J gene: TRBJ2-4
D gene: NA
CDR3 length: 15
V gene: TRBV19
clone size: NA
CDR3 protein: CASSIVGGSKNIQYF
CDR3 DNA: TGTGCCAGTAGTATAGTTGGGGGGTCCAAAAACATTCAGTACTTC

J gene: TRBJ2-7
D gene: NA
CDR3 length: 11
V gene: TRBV6-5
clone size: NA
CDR3 protein: CASSGSYEQYF
CDR3 DNA: TGTGCCAGCAGCGGGAGTTACGAGCAGTACTTC

J gene: TRBJ2-7
D gene: TRBD1
CDR3 length: 16
V gene: TRBV5-1
clone size: NA
CDR3 protein: CASSPFGTASWGEQYF
CDR3 DNA: TGCGCCAGCAGCCCCTTTGGGACAGCCTCTTGGGGGGAGCAGTACTTC

J gene: TRBJ2-7
D gene: TRBD1
CDR3 length: 15
V gene: TRBV11-2
clone size: NA
CDR3 protein: CASSRATGWGYEQYF
CDR3 DNA: TGTGCCAGCAGCCGCGCGACAGGGTGGGGCTACGAGCAGTACTTC

J gene: TRBJ2-1
D gene: TRBD2
CDR3 length: 16
V gene: TRBV6-4
clone size: NA
CDR3 protein: CASSPGTSGTLGEQFF
CDR3 DNA: TGTGCCAGCAGTCCCGGGACTAGCGGGACGCTGGGTGAGCAGTTCTTC

J gene: TRBJ2-2
D gene: TRBD2
CDR3 length: 18
V gene: TRBV5-6
clone size: once
CDR3 protein: CASSSGLAGGPRTGELFF
CDR3 DNA: TGTGCCAGCAGCTCCGGACTAGCGGGAGGGCCTCGGACCGGGGAGCTGTTTTTT

J gene: TRBJ2-3
D gene: NA
CDR3 length: 15
V gene: TRBV7-9
clone size: NA
CDR3 protein: CASSLAKKVTDTQYF
CDR3 DNA: TGTGCCAGCAGCTTAGCGAAGAAAGTCACAGATACGCAGTATTTT

J gene: TRBJ1-2
D gene: NA
CDR3 length: 14
V gene: TRBV18
clone size: once
CDR3 protein: CASSKGASNYGYTF
CDR3 DNA: TGTGCCAGCTCAAAAGGGGCATCTAACTATGGCTACACCTTC

J gene: TRBJ2-1
D gene: TRBD2
CDR3 length: 15
V gene: TRBV7-3
clone size: once
CDR3 protein: CASSPEKAGRDEQFF
CDR3 DNA: TGTGCCAGCAGCCCAGAGAAAGCGGGGCGCGATGAGCAGTTCTTC

J gene: TRBJ2-2
D gene: NA
CDR3 length: 13
V gene: TRBV6-6
clone size: NA
CDR3 protein: CASTGLNTGELFF
CDR3 DNA: TGTGCCAGCACAGGTTTGAACACCGGGGAGCTGTTTTTT

J gene: TRBJ2-7
D gene: NA
CDR3 length: 13
V gene: TRBV7-6
clone size: once
CDR3 protein: CASSLGQGGEQYF
CDR3 DNA: TGTGCCAGCAGCTTAGGACAGGGAGGCGAGCAGTACTTC

J gene: TRBJ2-4
D gene: NA
CDR3 length: 14
V gene: TRBV28
clone size: NA
CDR3 protein: CASSLSAGENIQYF
CDR3 DNA: TGTGCCAGCAGTTTATCGGCAGGGGAAAACATTCAGTACTTC

J gene: TRBJ2-3
D gene: NA
CDR3 length: 14
V gene: TRBV19
clone size: once
CDR3 protein: CASSIDRSTDTQYF
CDR3 DNA: TGTGCCAGTAGTATAGACAGGTCCACAGATACGCAGTATTTT

J gene: TRBJ2-7
D gene: NA
CDR3 length: 13
V gene: TRBV11-3
clone size: NA
CDR3 protein: CASSGTVGGEQYF
CDR3 DNA: TGTGCCAGCAGCGGGACTGTAGGGGGAGAGCAGTACTTC

J gene: TRBJ1-2
D gene: NA
CDR3 length: 13
V gene: TRBV6-5
clone size: many
CDR3 protein: CASSRGSYYGYTF
CDR3 DNA: TGTGCCAGCAGCCGGGGGAGCTACTATGGCTACACCTTC

J gene: TRBJ2-6
D gene: NA
CDR3 length: 15
V gene: TRBV6-1
clone size: NA
CDR3 protein: CASSEGGSGANVLTF
CDR3 DNA: TGTGCCAGCAGTGAAGGAGGGTCTGGGGCCAACGTCCTGACTTTC

J gene: TRBJ2-1
D gene: TRBD2
CDR3 length: 13
V gene: TRBV30
clone size: NA
CDR3 protein: CAWSLGEGHEQFF
CDR3 DNA: TGTGCCTGGAGTCTGGGGGAGGGCCATGAGCAGTTCTTC

J gene: TRBJ1-5
D gene: NA
CDR3 length: 14
V gene: TRBV6-1
clone size: once
CDR3 protein: CASSEGRGFPPQHF
CDR3 DNA: TGTGCCAGCAGTGAAGGGAGGGGATTTCCGCCCCAGCATTTT

J gene: TRBJ1-2
D gene: NA
CDR3 length: 13
V gene: TRBV7-9
clone size: NA
CDR3 protein: CASSPGTDYGYTF
CDR3 DNA: TGTGCCAGCAGTCCCGGGACTGATTATGGCTACACCTTC

J gene: TRBJ1-2
D gene: NA
CDR3 length: 14
V gene: TRBV28
clone size: NA
CDR3 protein: CASSRTGLDYGYTF
CDR3 DNA: TGTGCCAGCAGCCGAACAGGGTTGGACTATGGCTACACCTTC

J gene: TRBJ2-3
D gene: TRBD2
CDR3 length: 17
V gene: TRBV5-5
clone size: NA
CDR3 protein: CASSFGTSGRARDTQYF
CDR3 DNA: TGTGCCAGCAGCTTTGGGACTAGCGGGAGGGCCAGGGATACGCAGTATTTT

J gene: TRBJ2-1
D gene: TRBD2
CDR3 length: 17
V gene: TRBV5-1
clone size: NA
CDR3 protein: CASRARLLAEKENEQFF
CDR3 DNA: TGCGCCAGCCGGGCCCGCCTTCTAGCGGAAAAAGAAAATGAGCAGTTCTTC

J gene: TRBJ1-2
D gene: TRBD1
CDR3 length: 15
V gene: TRBV5-1
clone size: NA
CDR3 protein: CASSAGPGQFYGYTF
CDR3 DNA: TGCGCCAGCAGCGCCGGGCCGGGACAGTTCTATGGCTACACCTTC

J gene: TRBJ1-2
D gene: NA
CDR3 length: 14
V gene: TRBV23-1
clone size: NA
CDR3 protein: CASISQGWSYGYTF
CDR3 DNA: TGCGCCAGTATCAGCCAGGGGTGGTCCTATGGCTACACCTTC

J gene: TRBJ1-2
D gene: NA
CDR3 length: 14
V gene: TRBV18
clone size: NA
CDR3 protein: CASSLDRTSYGYTF
CDR3 DNA: TGTGCCAGCTCACTCGATCGGACATCCTATGGCTACACCTTC

J gene: TRBJ2-1
D gene: TRBD1
CDR3 length: 16
V gene: TRBV9
clone size: NA
CDR3 protein: CASSVGGTGLYNEQFF
CDR3 DNA: TGTGCCAGCAGCGTAGGTGGGACAGGACTCTACAATGAGCAGTTCTTC

J gene: TRBJ2-7
D gene: NA
CDR3 length: 14
V gene: TRBV27
clone size: NA
CDR3 protein: CASSFYGGSYEQYF
CDR3 DNA: TGTGCCAGCAGTTTCTATGGGGGCTCCTACGAGCAGTACTTC

J gene: TRBJ1-1
D gene: NA
CDR3 length: 13
V gene: TRBV19
clone size: NA
CDR3 protein: CASSGSTAAKGFF
CDR3 DNA: TGTGCCAGTAGTGGGTCGACAGCGGCCAAGGGTTTCTTT

J gene: TRBJ2-7
D gene: NA
CDR3 length: 14
V gene: TRBV6-5
clone size: NA
CDR3 protein: CASSVTKWSHEQYF
CDR3 DNA: TGTGCCAGCAGCGTCACTAAGTGGTCCCACGAGCAGTACTTC

J gene: TRBJ1-1
D gene: NA
CDR3 length: 16
V gene: TRBV9
clone size: few
CDR3 protein: CASSVEGGLMNTEAFF
CDR3 DNA: TGTGCCAGCAGCGTAGAGGGGGGGCTTATGAACACTGAAGCTTTCTTT

J gene: TRBJ1-1
D gene: NA
CDR3 length: 19
V gene: TRBV21-1
clone size: NA
CDR3 protein: CASSKMGASRDRKNTEAFF
CDR3 DNA: TGTGCCAGCAGCAAAATGGGGGCATCCCGGGACAGAAAGAACACTGAAGCTTTCTTT

J gene: TRBJ2-7
D gene: TRBD2
CDR3 length: 14
V gene: TRBV5-4
clone size: NA
CDR3 protein: CASSASSGHYEQYF
CDR3 DNA: TGTGCCAGCAGCGCCTCTAGCGGACACTACGAGCAGTACTTC

J gene: TRBJ2-5
D gene: NA
CDR3 length: 18
V gene: TRBV14
clone size: NA
CDR3 protein: CASSQERWGSRIPGTQYF
CDR3 DNA: TGTGCCAGCAGCCAAGAACGCTGGGGCTCTCGTATCCCCGGGACCCAGTACTTC

J gene: TRBJ2-2
D gene: NA
CDR3 length: 16
V gene: TRBV5-5
clone size: few
CDR3 protein: CASSLSAVTNTGELFF
CDR3 DNA: TGTGCCAGCAGCTTGTCTGCGGTCACGAACACCGGGGAGCTGTTTTTT

J gene: TRBJ1-2
D gene: NA
CDR3 length: 13
V gene: TRBV14
clone size: NA
CDR3 protein: CASSHGGIYGYTF
CDR3 DNA: TGTGCCAGCAGCCACGGGGGGATCTATGGCTACACCTTC

J gene: TRBJ2-5
D gene: NA
CDR3 length: 15
V gene: TRBV5-1
clone size: once
CDR3 protein: CASSLAVQSGETQYF
CDR3 DNA: TGCGCCAGCAGCCTAGCCGTGCAGAGCGGGGAGACCCAGTACTTC

J gene: TRBJ2-1
D gene: TRBD2
CDR3 length: 15
V gene: TRBV7-8
clone size: NA
CDR3 protein: CASSLREGLDNEQFF
CDR3 DNA: TGTGCCAGCAGCTTAAGGGAGGGCTTGGACAATGAGCAGTTCTTC

J gene: TRBJ2-7
D gene: TRBD1
CDR3 length: 13
V gene: TRBV5-4
clone size: NA
CDR3 protein: CASSWDSPYEQYF
CDR3 DNA: TGTGCCAGCAGCTGGGACAGCCCCTACGAGCAGTACTTC

J gene: TRBJ1-2
D gene: NA
CDR3 length: 14
V gene: TRBV28
clone size: NA
CDR3 protein: CASSLAWTEYGYTF
CDR3 DNA: TGTGCCAGCAGTTTAGCGTGGACAGAGTATGGCTACACCTTC

J gene: TRBJ2-7
D gene: TRBD2
CDR3 length: 15
V gene: TRBV7-2
clone size: NA
CDR3 protein: CASSPRGGRFHEQYF
CDR3 DNA: TGTGCCAGCAGCCCTCGGGGGGGGCGATTCCACGAGCAGTACTTC

J gene: TRBJ2-3
D gene: TRBD2
CDR3 length: 19
V gene: TRBV6-1
clone size: NA
CDR3 protein: CASSESQWGTSGSTDTQYF
CDR3 DNA: TGTGCCAGCAGTGAAAGTCAGTGGGGGACTAGCGGTTCCACAGATACGCAGTATTTT

J gene: TRBJ2-7
D gene: NA
CDR3 length: 16
V gene: TRBV4-3
clone size: NA
CDR3 protein: CASSQDTGQGPYEQYF
CDR3 DNA: TGCGCCAGCAGCCAAGATACAGGTCAGGGGCCCTACGAGCAGTACTTC

J gene: TRBJ1-1
D gene: TRBD1
CDR3 length: 14
V gene: TRBV6-1
clone size: NA
CDR3 protein: CASSRGGVNTEAFF
CDR3 DNA: TGTGCCAGCAGTAGAGGGGGCGTAAACACTGAAGCTTTCTTT

J gene: TRBJ2-7
D gene: NA
CDR3 length: 11
V gene: TRBV28
clone size: NA
CDR3 protein: CASSPTYEQYF
CDR3 DNA: TGTGCCAGCAGTCCTACCTACGAGCAGTACTTC

J gene: TRBJ2-1
D gene: TRBD2
CDR3 length: 16
V gene: TRBV9
clone size: few
CDR3 protein: CASSGGGLSNGDEQFF
CDR3 DNA: TGTGCCAGCAGCGGCGGGGGGCTATCAAATGGCGATGAGCAGTTCTTC

J gene: TRBJ2-7
D gene: NA
CDR3 length: 15
V gene: TRBV27
clone size: NA
CDR3 protein: CASSLRSSGSYEQYF
CDR3 DNA: TGTGCCAGCAGTTTAAGGAGTTCGGGGTCCTACGAGCAGTACTTC

J gene: TRBJ2-5
D gene: TRBD2
CDR3 length: 16
V gene: TRBV6-5
clone size: NA
CDR3 protein: CASSYSPLAGIETQYF
CDR3 DNA: TGTGCCAGCAGTTACTCCCCACTAGCGGGCATAGAGACCCAGTACTTC

J gene: TRBJ1-1
D gene: NA
CDR3 length: 13
V gene: TRBV5-1
clone size: few
CDR3 protein: CASSLVMNTEAFF
CDR3 DNA: TGCGCCAGCAGCTTGGTCATGAACACTGAAGCTTTCTTT

J gene: TRBJ1-4
D gene: TRBD1
CDR3 length: 14
V gene: TRBV5-1
clone size: few
CDR3 protein: CASSPRDSNEKLFF
CDR3 DNA: TGCGCCAGCAGCCCCCGGGACAGTAATGAAAAACTGTTTTTT

J gene: TRBJ2-3
D gene: NA
CDR3 length: 14
V gene: TRBV28
clone size: NA
CDR3 protein: CASSEGRFTDTQYF
CDR3 DNA: TGTGCCAGCAGTGAAGGACGGTTCACAGATACGCAGTATTTT

J gene: TRBJ2-1
D gene: TRBD2
CDR3 length: 16
V gene: TRBV27
clone size: NA
CDR3 protein: CASSLGTAGGLQEQFF
CDR3 DNA: TGTGCCAGCAGTTTGGGAACGGCGGGAGGGCTACAAGAGCAGTTCTTC